A single sample is the source of the 3 T cell receptor beta chains below, sequenced in a study of shared T cell receptors in the human thymus. Produced via immunoSEQ multiplex PCR; TCRdb's table is partial and in-frame only. The sample includes 600,000 to 900,000 clones, approximately 83% seen only once; the top ten take roughly 0.01%. The data were also submitted as part of a second study, on human thymus T cells.

Sequencing was done on a sample of thymocytes. These receptors came from a girl under three years old with a congenital heart defect.

The chain employs TRBV5-1 and TRBJ2-7; 7 bases are a match to TRBD1. Germline assignment: CDR1 SGHRS and CDR2 YFSETQ. The CDR3 has 13 residues. Trimming at V came to 7 bases and at J to 1 base, leaving 5 bases not matched to a gene. Written as DNA, the CDR3 is TGCGCCAGCCGGGGACAGATTTCCTACGAGCAGTACTTC. Translating it yields CASRGQISYEQYF.

The chain is built from TRBV27 and TRBJ1-1; D is possibly TRBD1 (6 bases). The V end was cut by 3 bases, the J end by 3 bases, with 17 bases between. This CDR3 is 16 amino acids long. Germline V gene data show CDR1 as MNHEY and CDR2 as SMNVEV (reference sequence). CDR3 residues: CASSLFEWTADTEAFF. The CDR3 region has the DNA TGTGCCAGCAGTTTGTTTGAGTGGACAGCGGACACTGAAGCTTTCTTT.

The rearrangement links TRBV15 to TRBJ1-1, with D possibly being TRBD1 (6 bases). The CDR3 extends over 17 amino acids. The ends were cut back, 0 bases at V and 0 bases at J, with 14 bases in the middle. Germline values: CDR1 LNHNV, CDR2 YYDKDF (reference sequence). The CDR3 sequence: CATSREEGGSMNTEAFF. The CDR3 coding sequence is TGTGCCACCAGCAGAGAAGAGGGGGGGAGCATGAACACTGAAGCTTTCTTT.